One sample yielded the 22 T cell receptor beta chains listed below, sequenced in a study of blood T cells in healthy people across ages. Alongside a J-beta primer mix, a sample-barcoded 5' primer served in a second PCR lasting roughly 7 to 11 cycles. Using its own MiXCR run on the 5' RACE reads, TCRdb lists one record per CDR3 protein. Counted here are 850,000 or so distinct CDR3 sequences, 29% occurring once; the ten biggest clones make up 15% to 20%. The sequencing input was blood. These TCRs come from an elderly woman in good health.

V and J are TRBV28 and TRBJ2-6; no definite D call. Germline V gives CDR1 MDHEN, CDR2 SYDVKM. Trimming left V 1 base short and J 0 bases short, with 7 bases between. The CDR3 has 16 amino acids. The CDR3 protein is CASSLFSLSGANVLTF. The CDR3 bases are TGTGCCAGCAGTTTATTTTCCCTCTCTGGGGCCAACGTCCTGACTTTC.

This clonotype occurred many times. Germline is not matched at one junction end, which may reflect a read error. This chain connects TRBV7-9 to TRBJ1-5; 8 bases line up with TRBD1. Germline V CDR1 and CDR2: SEHNR, FQNEAQ (reference sequence). CDR3 length: 15 amino acids. CDR3 sequence reads: CASSLGQGAGQPQHF. CDR3 sequence (DNA): TGTGCCAGCAGTTTAGGACAGGGAGCGGGTCAGCCCCAGCATTTT.

This clonotype has only a few counts. This sequence joins TRBV6-6 and TRBJ2-3, with D possibly being TRBD1 or TRBD2 (5 bases each). The V and J ends lost 5 bases and 7 bases respectively, with 16 bases between them. This CDR3 is 14 amino acids long. CDR1 is MNHNY and CDR2 is SVGAGI in the germline V gene (reference sequence). The CDR3 DNA follows: TGTGCCAGCAGTACTGGGGGATCCGGGAATACGCAGTATTTT. Its protein is CASSTGGSGNTQYF.

This clonotype was seen ten or more times. CDR3 in amino acids: CASSKGTGGMSNQPQHF. CDR3 nucleotides: TGTGCCAGCAGTAAAGGGACAGGGGGCATGAGCAATCAGCCCCAGCATTTT. The genes are TRBV6-2 or TRBV6-3 and TRBJ1-5; 12 bases agree with TRBD1. This CDR3 has 17 residues. The junction had 6 bases not matched to a gene; V was cut back by 5 bases and J by 1 base. Germline values: CDR1 MNHEY, CDR2 SVGEGT.

There are many counts of this clonotype. The CDR3: CASRDAGTGKKTQYF. In nucleotides, the CDR3 is TGTGCCAGCAGAGATGCCGGGACAGGGAAAAAGACCCAGTACTTC. The chain couples TRBV6-2 or TRBV6-3 to TRBJ2-5, with TRBD1 matching 9 bases. This CDR3 has 15 residues. V lost 6 bases, J lost 6 bases, and 11 bases stayed unmatched. CDR1 is MNHEY and CDR2 is SVGEGT in the germline V gene.

There are many counts of this clonotype. The chain employs TRBV7-2 and TRBJ2-1; tentative D call: TRBD2 (7 bases). With 1 base removed from V and 0 bases from J, the gap between germline ends came to 22 bases. This CDR3 is 20 amino acids long. Germline V CDR1 and CDR2: SGHTA, FQGNSA. The CDR3: CASSLGTPFGGPSSYNEQFF. The CDR3 DNA reads as TGTGCCAGCAGCTTAGGGACTCCTTTCGGGGGGCCTAGCTCCTACAATGAGCAGTTCTTC.

This clonotype was detected only a few times. The chain combines TRBV30 with TRBJ2-5; the D is unclear. The CDR3 has 14 residues. Germline CDR1 and CDR2: GTSNPN and SVGIG (reference sequence). Trimming took 3 bases from V and 5 from J, leaving 16 bases between them. Written as DNA, the CDR3 is TGTGCCTGGAGAAAGGCAGTTAGTGGGGAGACCCAGTACTTC. Translation: CAWRKAVSGETQYF.

This clonotype was seen ten or more times. The CDR3 sequence: CSAWTGANVLTF. In DNA form, the CDR3 reads TGCAGCGCTTGGACAGGGGCCAACGTCCTGACTTTC. The V gene is TRBV29-1, the J gene TRBJ2-6; possibly TRBD1 for D (5 bases). Germline values: CDR1 SQVTM, CDR2 ANQGSEA. The V end lost 7 bases, the J end lost 4 bases, and 8 bases lay between the germline ends. This CDR3 is built from 12 residues.

This clonotype was seen more than once but under ten times. The rearrangement joins TRBV6-5 to TRBJ2-1, with D perhaps matching TRBD1 (6 bases). The germline V gene encodes CDR1 MNHEY and CDR2 SVGAGI. V lost 0 bases to trimming and J lost 7 bases, with 19 bases between them. The CDR3 contains 17 residues. CDR3 region: CASSYSQGLLIGNEQFF. The CDR3 DNA is TGTGCCAGCAGTTACTCTCAGGGGTTACTAATAGGGAATGAGCAGTTCTTC.

This clonotype has a single count. This may come from a read error, since a much larger clone is one base off. This chain links TRBV6-2 or TRBV6-3 with TRBJ2-1, with a tentative D call TRBD1 (7 bases). Germline-derived CDR1 and CDR2 are MNHEY and SVGEGT. This CDR3 contains 15 residues. CDR3 bases: TGTGCCAGCAGTTACGGAGGGGGCCTCTACAATAAGCAGTTCTTC. Translation: CASSYGGGLYNKQFF.

In this sample, this clonotype turned up many times. The chain carries TRBV5-3 and TRBJ2-3; 9 bases align to TRBD2. TRBV5-3 is designated an ORF whose function remains uncertain. The V segment lost 2 bases and the J segment 5 bases; nucleotides outside the gene matches: 9. The CDR3 contains 16 residues. CDR3 DNA sequence: TGTGCCAGAAGCTTTCCCCTGCGGGGGGGCGAAGATACGCAGTATTTT. This sequence encodes CARSFPLRGGEDTQYF.

V is TRBV25-1 and J is TRBJ1-1; maybe TRBD1 (5 bases). This CDR3 contains 14 residues. Germline V gene sequence: CDR1 MGHDK, CDR2 SYGVNS. V lost 4 bases and J 4 bases, leaving 13 bases between the germline ends. This chain's CDR3 is CASSGTRGFTEAFF. CDR3 DNA sequence: TGTGCCAGCAGTGGTACTCGGGGGTTCACTGAAGCTTTCTTT.

A word on this clonotype: Germline is not matched at one junction end, which may reflect a read error. The rearrangement uses TRBV7-2 and TRBJ1-2; TRBD1 matches 10 bases. The CDR3 is made up of 14 amino acids. Germline V gene lookup returns CDR1 SGHTA and CDR2 FQGNSA. Here the CDR3 reads CAGSFGTGEMGYTF. CDR3 coding DNA: TGTGCCGGCAGCTTCGGGACAGGGGAGATGGGCTACACCTTC. Together with reference TRBV7-2 and TRBJ1-2, the CDR3 gives the full variable domain: GAGVSQSPSNKVTEKGKDVELRCDPISGHTALYWYRQSLGQGLEFLIYFQGNSAPDKSGLPSDRFSAERTGGSVSTLTIQRTQQEDSAVYLCAGSFGTGEMGYTFGSGTRLTVV.

CDR3 DNA sequence: TGTGCCAGTAGGACTAGCGGGGGAGATACGCAGTATTTT. Its protein is CASRTSGGDTQYF. The chain recombines TRBV19 with TRBJ2-3; 12 bases align to TRBD2. V was clipped by 6 bases and J by 5 bases; unmatched bases: 0. The CDR3 sequence is 13 residues long. Germline V gene sequence: CDR1 LNHDA, CDR2 SQIVND (reference sequence).

The J gene is TRBJ2-3, the V gene TRBV29-1; possible D gene TRBD1, 6 bases. CDR1 SQVTM and CDR2 ANQGSEA come from the germline V gene. V dropped 8 bases and J dropped 3 bases, with 12 bases sitting between them. The CDR3 totals 12 residues. CDR3 nucleotides: TGCAGCTCCACCCAGGGGACAGATACGCAGTATTTT. The encoded protein is CSSTQGTDTQYF.

Ten or more counts support this clonotype. This chain joins TRBV10-2 and TRBJ2-3; D gene ambiguous. The CDR3 contains 13 residues. The germline gives CDR1 WSHSY, CDR2 SAAADI. V dropped 6 bases and J dropped 0 bases, with 7 bases sitting between them. CDR3 in DNA: TGCGCCAGCAGAGATACTAGCACAGATACGCAGTATTTT. Its translation is CASRDTSTDTQYF.

This clonotype was seen a few times. The rearrangement links TRBV20-1 to TRBJ2-4; D ambiguous. In germline, CDR1 is DFQATT, CDR2 SNEGSKA (reference sequence). The CDR3 totals 16 residues. V lost 3 bases, J lost 7 bases, and 22 bases lay in between. The CDR3 loop reads CSARVRPSSWSNIQYF. Here the CDR3 DNA reads TGCAGTGCTAGGGTCCGCCCCTCTAGTTGGTCTAACATTCAGTACTTC.

This clonotype was detected ten times or more. The chain is built from TRBV20-1 and TRBJ1-4; D gene uncertain. Germline assignment: CDR1 DFQATT and CDR2 SNEGSKA (reference sequence). Trimming cost V 0 bases and J 6 bases, with 14 bases left between them. The CDR3 consists of 15 residues. CDR3 DNA sequence: TGCAGTGCTAGAGATTCGGGCCCTAGGGATGAAAAACTGTTTTTT. Protein sequence: CSARDSGPRDEKLFF.

The V gene is TRBV20-1, the J gene TRBJ1-1; D is perhaps TRBD1 (5 bases). Deletions cut 6 bases from V and 1 base from J, with 12 bases between. The CDR3 is 13 amino acids. Looked up from germline, CDR1 is DFQATT and CDR2 is SNEGSKA (reference sequence). CDR3 nucleotides: TGCAGTGCCATACGGGACTCGAACACTGAAGCTTTCTTT. Translated, it gives CSAIRDSNTEAFF.

In this sample, this clonotype turned up a few times. An end of the junction does not agree with germline; a read error may underlie this. The chain joins TRBV7-8 to TRBJ1-6; 7 bases agree with TRBD1. The CDR3 contains 15 residues. Per germline, CDR1 SGHVS and CDR2 FQNEAQ. In nucleotides, the CDR3 is TGTGCCAGCAGCCCAAGACAGGGCAGAAATTCACCCCCCCACTTT. Translating it yields CASSPRQGRNSPPHF.

The chain is built from TRBV7-2 and TRBJ2-1; 15 bases are a match to TRBD2. CDR1 and CDR2 (germline): SGHTA, FQGNSA. The trim removed 6 bases at V and 7 bases at J, leaving 13 bases unmatched. This CDR3 is built from 18 residues. CDR3 sequence: CASRPGLAGGVVPNEQFF. The CDR3 DNA sequence: TGTGCCAGCAGACCGGGACTAGCGGGGGGTGTAGTTCCGAATGAGCAGTTCTTC.

The chain has TRBV12-3 or TRBV12-4 and TRBJ2-5; 10 nucleotides line up with TRBD2. The CDR3 is 18 residues long. V shed 3 bases and J 4 bases; nucleotides not matched to a gene: 14. CDR3 protein: CASSFFLAGDKTGETQYF. The DNA for the CDR3 is TGTGCCAGCAGTTTCTTCCTAGCGGGGGACAAAACGGGAGAGACCCAGTACTTC.